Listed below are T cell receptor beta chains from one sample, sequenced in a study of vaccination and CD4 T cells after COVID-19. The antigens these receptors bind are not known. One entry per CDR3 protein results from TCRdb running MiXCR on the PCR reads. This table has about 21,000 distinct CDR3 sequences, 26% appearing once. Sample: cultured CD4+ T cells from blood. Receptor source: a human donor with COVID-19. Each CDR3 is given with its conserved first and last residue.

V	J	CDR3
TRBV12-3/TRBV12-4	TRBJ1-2	CASSLGQDYYGYTF
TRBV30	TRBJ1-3	CAWATSGSGNTIYF
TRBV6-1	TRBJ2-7	CASGIQGSSYEQYF
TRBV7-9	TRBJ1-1	CASSPPLGGGNTEAFF
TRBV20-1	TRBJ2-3	CSARVTDTQYF
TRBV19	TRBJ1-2	CASRKPGTGSLYGYTF
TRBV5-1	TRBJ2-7	CASSQGTAGRNEQYF
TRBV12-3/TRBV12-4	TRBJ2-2	CAGSPARGGTGELFF
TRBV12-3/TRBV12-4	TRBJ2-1	CASSSNAGAGNEQFF
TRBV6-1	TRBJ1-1	CASSDTAGFFVAFF
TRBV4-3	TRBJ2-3	CASSQGWTGDTDTQYF
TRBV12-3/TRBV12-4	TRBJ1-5	CASSLGADQPQHF
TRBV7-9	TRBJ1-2	CASSSRQGLGYTF
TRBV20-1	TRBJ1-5	CSAWRGTGGTGNQPQHF
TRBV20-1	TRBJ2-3	CSAPSPSTDTQYF
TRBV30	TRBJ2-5	CAWSTTGGRETQYF
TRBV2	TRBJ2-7	CASSESGYEQYF
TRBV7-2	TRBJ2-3	CASSESGGGTDTQYF
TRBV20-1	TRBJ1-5	CSASGAFTSSNQPQHF
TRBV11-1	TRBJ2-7	CASSFVGTESYEQYF
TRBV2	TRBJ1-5	CASSEFSPGVNQPQHF
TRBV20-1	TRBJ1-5	CSAPTGQANQTQHF
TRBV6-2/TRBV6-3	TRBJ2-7	CASNPRAATYEQYF